This T cell receptor (beta chain) was documented in a study of shared clonotypes between healthy human individuals. Overall study results and limits: Clonotype sharing levels among donors were expected to vary with sequencing depth.

This CDR3 comprises 12 residues. CDR1 is MDHEN, CDR2 SYDVKM, per germline. The ends lost 8 bases at V and 5 bases at J; junction bases unmatched: 3. The authors ran the assay at deep level. The data were produced by immunoSEQ multiplex PCR, yet TCRdb's version contains in-frame clones alone and is incomplete. This sample has 550,000 to 850,000 clones, with 55% to 75% found just once. Of note for this clone: As yet, its antigen is unknown.

The receptor was derived from a woman younger than 45 in good health. Sample: memory CD4+ T cells sorted from blood. Specified subset: CD45RA-negative fraction. V gene TRBV28 combines with J gene TRBJ1-5; 7 positions match TRBD1. The CDR3 protein is CASGTVDQPQHF. CDR3 nucleotide sequence: TGTGCCAGCGGGACAGTAGATCAGCCCCAGCATTTT.